This T cell receptor (beta chain) was sequenced in a study of T cell repertoires in cytomegalovirus infection. TCRdb re-called the reads with MiXCR, one entry per CDR3 protein. The sample holds approximately 990,000 distinct CDR3 sequences, roughly 30% seen once. CDR3 size: 15 residues. V gave up 0 bases and J gave up 4 bases, with 9 bases separating them. Per the germline V gene, CDR1 is MNHNY and CDR2 is SVGAGI (reference sequence). This clonotype was seen a few times. Its antigen is still unknown. The gene calls are TRBV6-6 and TRBJ1-4, with a possible D match to TRBD1 (5 bases). Sequencing used cultured CD8+ T cells from PBMCs, obtained from culture after CMV antigen stimulation. The TCR originated in a human donor in good health (CMV status not recorded). Some clones in this sample may be carry-over from other donors' samples. The CDR3 region is CASSYSGPYNEKLFF. DNA of the CDR3: TGTGCCAGCAGTTACTCGGGACCCTATAATGAAAAACTGTTTTTT.